This record looks at one T cell receptor beta chain sequence and its context. This record comes from a study of control samples from healthy donors and cancer patients. The CDR3 is 15 residues long. The ends lost 7 bases at V and 5 bases at J; junction bases unmatched: 12. In germline, CDR1 is SNHLY, CDR2 FYNNEI. Using immunoSEQ multiplex PCR, the repertoire was profiled, and TCRdb retains in-frame clones only, with some absent. Among over 150,000 clones listed, under 96% were seen once. The material sequenced was blood. The V gene is TRBV2, the J gene TRBJ2-3, with TRBD1 matching over 7 bases. The clonotype comes from a woman aged 30 to 39 in good health. The CDR3 reads CASIRDRGSRDTQYF. CDR3 in DNA: TGTGCCAGCATTCGGGACAGAGGGAGTCGAGATACGCAGTATTTT.